The 20 T cell receptor beta chains listed next were all sequenced from one sample in a study of blood T cells in healthy people across ages. Next came a second PCR, run for about 7 to 12 cycles, which used a sample-barcoded 5' primer along with a J-beta primer mix. TCRdb recomputed calls from the 5' RACE reads with MiXCR, one row per CDR3 protein. The sample includes hundreds of thousands of distinct CDR3 sequences, roughly three fifths of them seen just once. Sample: blood. The receptors originated from a man between 40 and 49 years old in good health.

The sample holds one count of this clonotype. This chain joins TRBV7-3 and TRBJ2-7; a possible D gene is TRBD2 (6 bases). Germline-derived CDR1 and CDR2 are SGHTA and FQGTGA. The length of the CDR3 is 14 residues. V lost 6 bases and J 6 bases, leaving 18 bases between the germline ends. The chain's CDR3 is CASSLDGGNREQYF. The CDR3 DNA sequence: TGTGCCAGCAGTTTAGATGGGGGGAACCGCGAGCAGTACTTC.

This clonotype was observed a single time. V is TRBV10-3 and J is TRBJ2-7; 8 bases match TRBD2. Germline V lookup: CDR1 ENHRY, CDR2 SYGVKD. After removal of 3 bases from V and 7 bases from J, the junction contained 11 bases not matched to a gene. The CDR3 consists of 15 residues. In DNA form, the CDR3 reads TGTGCCATCAGTGATCGGCGGGAGGCTTACAATGAGCAGTACTTC. This gives the protein CAISDRREAYNEQYF.

V gene TRBV4-2 combines with J gene TRBJ2-2; tentatively, D is TRBD1 (6 bases). Germline CDR1 is LGHNA and CDR2 is YNFKEQ. The CDR3 contains 15 residues. Trimming took off 0 bases at V and 6 bases at J, with 11 bases between the two ends. The CDR3 loop is CASSQDAGVAGELFF. Written as DNA, the CDR3 is TGTGCCAGCAGCCAAGACGCAGGGGTTGCCGGGGAGCTGTTTTTT.

This chain joins TRBV6-1 and TRBJ1-2; a weak D match, TRBD1 (5 bases). V gave up 6 bases and J gave up 6 bases, with 20 bases separating them. The CDR3 covers 15 residues. Germline loops: CDR1 MNHNS, CDR2 SASEGT. The CDR3 nucleotides are TGTGCCAGCAGGGAGGGTCTAGGGACGGCTGATGGCTACACCTTC. It translates to CASREGLGTADGYTF.

This clonotype was observed a handful of times. This chain connects TRBV11-2 to TRBJ2-5, with a possible D match to TRBD1 (5 bases). Looked up from germline, CDR1 is SGHAT and CDR2 is FQNNGV. The CDR3 is made up of 15 amino acids. Trimming took off 0 bases at V and 2 bases at J, with 10 bases between the two ends. DNA for the CDR3: TGTGCCAGCAGCTTAGATCTTCGACAGCAAGAGACCCAGTACTTC. The encoded protein is CASSLDLRQQETQYF.

The chain has TRBV28 and TRBJ2-3; 9 nucleotides align to TRBD1. CDR1 and CDR2 from the germline V gene are MDHEN and SYDVKM. The CDR3 spans 14 residues. Trimming removed 7 bases from V and 2 bases from J; junction bases left unmatched: 4. Here the CDR3 reads CASKNRGPTDTQYF. CDR3 in DNA: TGTGCCAGCAAGAACAGGGGGCCCACAGATACGCAGTATTTT.

This clonotype was seen a handful of times. The chain joins TRBV5-1 to TRBJ2-3, with a possible D match to TRBD2 (6 bases). The CDR3 sequence is 14 residues long. The germline CDR1 and CDR2 sequences are SGHRS and YFSETQ. Trimming pared 4 bases from V and 6 bases from J, leaving 15 bases between. The CDR3 nucleotides are TGCGCCAGCAGCCATAGCGGTGGAATGGATACGCAGTATTTT. The encoded protein is CASSHSGGMDTQYF.

Notes on this clonotype: The junction and the germline gene differ at one end; a read error may be behind it. The genes are TRBV28 and TRBJ2-1; maybe TRBD2 (6 bases). From germline, CDR1 is MDHEN and CDR2 SYDVKM. The CDR3 consists of 14 residues. CDR3 sequence: CASTLALTYNEQFF. The DNA of the CDR3 is TGTGCCAGCACCCTAGCGTTAACCTACAATGAGCAGTTCTTT.

The chain uses TRBV11-2 and TRBJ1-4; weak D call: TRBD1 (6 bases). Per the germline V gene, CDR1 is SGHAT and CDR2 is FQNNGV. V lost 5 bases, J lost 8 bases, and 18 bases lay in between. This CDR3 region has 15 residues. The CDR3 loop reads CASSPGTPRREKLFF. CDR3 DNA: TGTGCCAGCAGCCCCGGGACACCCAGACGGGAAAAACTGTTTTTT.

This chain connects TRBV10-3 to TRBJ2-3, with 9 positions matching TRBD1. The CDR3 contains 16 residues. Germline lookup yields CDR1 ENHRY and CDR2 SYGVKD. J gave up 0 bases and V 4 bases, and 5 bases lay outside the gene matches. The CDR3 sequence: CAISAQQGASTDTQYF. For the CDR3, the DNA is TGTGCCATCAGTGCACAACAGGGGGCGAGCACAGATACGCAGTATTTT.

The rearrangement links TRBV29-1 to TRBJ1-1, with 8 bases lining up with TRBD1. This CDR3 region has 14 residues. CDR1 SQVTM and CDR2 ANQGSEA come from the germline V gene. The V gene end was trimmed by 6 bases and the J gene end by 0 bases; junction bases not matched to a gene: 6. In DNA, the CDR3 is TGCAGCGTGGTACCGACAGGGGTGAACACTGAAGCTTTCTTT. Translated, it gives CSVVPTGVNTEAFF.

The rearrangement links TRBV20-1 to TRBJ2-7; 9 bases fit TRBD2. The CDR3 length is 18 residues. CDR1 DFQATT and CDR2 SNEGSKA come from the germline V gene (reference sequence). V trimming: 2 bases; J trimming: 5 bases; junction bases outside the gene matches: 19. For the CDR3, the DNA is TGCAGTGCTAGATACCGGGGCGAGCGGGAGGCCGCCTCAGACGAGCAGTACTTC. The encoded protein is CSARYRGEREAASDEQYF.

The chain has TRBV5-6 and TRBJ2-4, with 10 bases identical to TRBD1. V dropped 3 bases and J dropped 13; count of bases not matched to a gene: 7. Germline V gives CDR1 SGHDT, CDR2 YYEEEE. This CDR3 is 13 amino acids long. The CDR3 DNA reads as TGTGCCAGCAGCTCGGGACAGGGGTTGGGGCAGTACTTC. Translated: CASSSGQGLGQYF. The whole variable domain, remainder taken from reference TRBV5-6 and TRBJ2-4, is DAGVTQSPTHLIKTRGQQVTLRCSPKSGHDTVSWYQQALGQGPQFIFQYYEEEERQRGNFPDRFSGHQFPNYSSELNVNALLLGDSALYLCASSSGQGLGQYFGAGTRLSVL.

The rearrangement links TRBV24-1 to TRBJ1-1; D is unclear. Germline assignment: CDR1 KGHDR and CDR2 SFDVKD. CDR3 size: 14 residues. The ends were cut back, 4 bases at V and 2 bases at J, with 10 bases in the middle. The CDR3 reads CATSESQPNTEAFF. The DNA for the CDR3 is TGTGCCACCAGTGAGTCGCAGCCTAACACTGAAGCTTTCTTT.

The V call is TRBV29-1, the J call TRBJ1-2, with D tentatively TRBD1 (5 bases). The CDR3 contains 13 residues. Per germline, CDR1 SQVTM and CDR2 ANQGSEA. V dropped 7 bases and J dropped 2 bases, with 14 bases sitting between them. The CDR3 nucleotides are TGCAGCGGAGGGGAGGCGGTAAACTATGGCTACACCTTC. Protein: CSGGEAVNYGYTF.

V is TRBV5-1 and J is TRBJ1-2, with D tentatively TRBD1 (5 bases). This CDR3 region has 16 residues. V shed 0 bases and J shed 4 bases, with 16 bases lying between them. Looked up from germline, CDR1 is SGHRS and CDR2 is YFSETQ. CDR3 bases: TGCGCCAGCAGCTTGGAGGCGGGACCGAGCTTCTATGGCTACACCTTC. Its protein product is CASSLEAGPSFYGYTF.

The rearrangement uses TRBV7-2 and TRBJ2-4; 8 bases align to TRBD2. The J call may be incorrect, as the DNA end agrees better with TRBJ2-7. There are 15 residues in the CDR3. CDR1 SGHTA and CDR2 FQGNSA come from the germline V gene. The CDR3 spells CASSRTSPTFYEQYF. The CDR3 bases are TGTGCCAGCAGCCGGACTAGCCCGACGTTCTACGAGCAGTACTTC.

The rearrangement links TRBV14 to TRBJ2-4, with 11 bases that match TRBD2. The DNA end is more similar to TRBJ2-7, so the J call may be wrong. The CDR3 extends over 23 amino acids. In germline, CDR1 is SGHDN, CDR2 FVKESK. Here the CDR3 reads CASSQDSYYSLAGGIGPTYEQYF. CDR3 coding DNA: TGTGCCAGCAGCCAAGACTCCTATTATTCGCTAGCGGGAGGAATTGGGCCCACCTACGAGCAGTACTTC.

This clonotype was picked up a small number of times. The chain employs TRBV7-8 and TRBJ2-4; 7 nucleotides agree with TRBD1. CDR1 and CDR2 (germline): SGHVS, FQNEAQ. The CDR3 length is 15 residues. After removal of 0 bases from V and 6 bases from J, the junction contained 5 bases not matched to a gene. The DNA for the CDR3 is TGTGCCAGCAGCTTAGCAGCGACAGGGAGAAACATTCAGTACTTC. This encodes CASSLAATGRNIQYF.

J is TRBJ2-1 and V is TRBV5-1, with 12 bases lining up with TRBD1. V shed 0 bases and J 7 bases; nucleotides not matched to a gene: 11. Germline lookup yields CDR1 SGHRS and CDR2 YFSETQ. This CDR3 has 18 amino acids. CDR3 in DNA: TGCGCCAGCAGCTTGGCCGTCTTTGGGACAGGGGGCTCGAATGAGCAGTTCTTC. Its protein product is CASSLAVFGTGGSNEQFF.